This T cell receptor beta chain was documented in a study of vaccination effects on CD4 cells after COVID-19. It was after roughly ten days of culture that CD4+ T cells were isolated. The CDR3 has 12 residues. The V end was cut by 1 base, the J end by 10 bases, with 10 bases between. Whole-study findings and limits: The study found marked clonal contraction of infection- and vaccine-induced clones late after vaccination.

As for this clone: The antigen remains undetermined.

The table came from immunoSEQ multiplex PCR; TCRdb's copy has only in-frame clones and leaves some out. Among over 45,000 clones listed, more than 65% were seen once. The chain combines TRBV12-3 or TRBV12-4 with TRBJ1-1, with no clear D. This TCR came from a human donor who received a COVID-19 vaccine. This specimen consisted of CD4+ T cells from PBMCs cultured without peptide, obtained before COVID-19 vaccination. The CDR3 DNA follows: TGTGCCAGCAGTTTAGTCTCTCGCCTAGCTTTCTTT. Translation: CASSLVSRLAFF.